Listed here is a single T cell receptor (beta chain). Its antigen remains unidentified. Qualities for individual bases were not recorded, and no much larger clone is one base off. The data derive from a study of CD8 T cells in Susac syndrome (dated by TCRdb to about 2019). Turning to the overall study: Whether CD8+ T cell activation and differentiation in Susac syndrome was antigen driven was tested using repertoire sequencing. The clonality of the CD8+ T cell repertoire was compared across more than 9 healthy donors, about 14 Susac syndrome patients and about 15 multiple sclerosis patients. Overall results and qualifications from the work: The number of individuals in the TCR sequencing and HLA analysis was recognized as being relatively small.

RNA was extracted using the RNeasy kit, and about 0.45 to 1 ug of the RNA was reverse transcribed with random hexamers. The immunoSEQ multiplex PCR assay, covering 54 Vbeta and 13 Jbeta segments, was used to amplify TCR beta CDR3 regions. Bias from PCR amplification was corrected by using a synthetic template baseline for primer optimization and for computational correction. Turning to the authors' computational methods: Only productive sequences were kept, with reads annotated to V, D and J genes according to IMGT and analyzed in immunoSEQ Analyzer. Clonality was computed as one minus Shannon entropy normalized by log2 of the number of productive unique sequences. Public and private clones were assessed among the 100 most prevalent clones of each patient and control. A clone was defined as Susac-specific if it was absent from the healthy and MS cohorts, from over 1,000 published viral clones and from other ImmuneACCESS disease sequences. Clones were called with MiXCR by TCRdb after fastp trimmed the public reads at Q25, and only in-frame beta chains were retained. Rows matching on CDR3 protein sequence are summarized as one entry with the most common DNA and genes. The V and J calls were determined by TCRdb, not by the authors. The sample table shows around 200,000 distinct CDR3 sequences, and roughly 90% are seen once. Of the sample, approximately 0.13% falls within the top ten clones.

From a lookup of the germline V gene (reference sequence), CDR1 and CDR2 are LNHDA and SQIVND. Trimming costs V 3 bases and J 7 bases, and their ends lie 10 bases apart. The CDR3 covers 13 residues, taking in both the cysteine and the phenylalanine. Left in the record is the CDR3 DNA by itself, 39 bases read in frame from the first base. Peripheral blood CD8+ and CD4+ T cells from healthy donors, Susac syndrome patients and multiple sclerosis patients were profiled using high-throughput TCR beta sequencing. The multiple sclerosis controls were treatment-naive patients who had stable or active relapsing-remitting disease and met the revised McDonald criteria. Bulk CD8+ and CD4+ T cells were purified by magnetic negative isolation, while CD8+ TEMRA cells were enriched using FACS. Blood was collected in EDTA tubes and processed within 24 hours, with PBMCs isolated through density gradient centrifugation. PBMCs intended for TCR sequencing were frozen in liquid nitrogen and were later thawed in a 37 degrees C water bath. The sorted or isolated CD4+, CD8+ and CD8+ TEMRA cells reached a purity of at least 90%.

The sequence came from a human donor with multiple sclerosis. This sequence uses TRBV19 and TRBJ2-1, with the D gene not clear enough to name. Input material: CD8+ T cells from PBMCs. The CDR3 region: CASSILVRNEQFF. The DNA reads TGTGCCAGTAGTATCCTAGTCAGGAATGAGCAGTTCTTC.